This TCR beta chain was profiled in a study of cytomegalovirus exposure and HLA in healthy donors. This clone was observed a handful of times. Its specificity is unknown. Study outcomes and limitations: Apparent HLA restriction characterized most CMV-associated TCR beta chains in a later analysis. The study found most TCR sequences rare, yet found some public TCRs in many donors. Listed as cytomegalovirus-associated were 150 or so TCR beta chains. Cytomegalovirus status was reportedly diagnosed by the classifier with high sensitivity and specificity.

The primer mix had 60 Vbeta and 13 Jbeta primers. Clones were sequenced by immunoSEQ multiplex PCR, and TCRdb holds only the in-frame ones, with some missing. This sample has 180,000 or so clones, with 65% to 85% found just once. This CDR3 is built from 19 residues. Germline V gene sequence: CDR1 LGHNA, CDR2 YSLEER. V dropped 0 bases and J dropped 1; count of bases not matched to a gene: 8. The chain couples TRBV4-3 to TRBJ2-2; TRBD2 matches at 10 bases. Input material: PBMCs. The sequence was obtained from a female donor in good health and CMV-seronegative. The CDR3: CASSQEWLAGAENTGELFF. DNA of the CDR3: TGCGCCAGCAGCCAAGAATGGCTAGCGGGAGCGGAGAACACCGGGGAGCTGTTTTTT.